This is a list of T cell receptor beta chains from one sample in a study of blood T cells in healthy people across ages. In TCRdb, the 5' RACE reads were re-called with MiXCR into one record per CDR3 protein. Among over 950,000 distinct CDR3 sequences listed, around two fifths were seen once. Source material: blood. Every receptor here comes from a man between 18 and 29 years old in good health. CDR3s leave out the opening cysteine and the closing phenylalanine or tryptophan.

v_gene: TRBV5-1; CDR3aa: ASMLSSNTGELF
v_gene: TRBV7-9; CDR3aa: ASSPRDKGRNEQF
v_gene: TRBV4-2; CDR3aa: ASSQSEGGGGGYT
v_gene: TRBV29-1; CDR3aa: SVEGPGNGYT
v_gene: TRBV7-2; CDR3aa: ASSTDRGTAYNEQF
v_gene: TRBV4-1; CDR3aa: ASSQADRDYGYT
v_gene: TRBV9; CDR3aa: ASSETGVADTQY
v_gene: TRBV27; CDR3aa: ASRNGQSPLH
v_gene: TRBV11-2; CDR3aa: ASSLDLRTANNEQF
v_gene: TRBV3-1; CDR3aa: ASSHRTGQETQY
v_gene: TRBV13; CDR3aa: ASSPEGFYSTDTQY
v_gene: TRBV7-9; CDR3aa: ATERTGNEKLF
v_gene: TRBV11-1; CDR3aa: ASSQQGYNEQF
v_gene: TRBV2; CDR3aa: ASSLNRGYSNQPQH
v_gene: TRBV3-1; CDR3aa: ASSQERGSYEQF
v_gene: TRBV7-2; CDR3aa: ASSHGLAGVNTQY
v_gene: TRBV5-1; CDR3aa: ASSLGGEVQGPQH
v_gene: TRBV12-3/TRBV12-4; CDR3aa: ASSLAVGAGGKTYNEQF
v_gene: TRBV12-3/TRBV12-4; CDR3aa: ASSLSGRGVTKNIQY
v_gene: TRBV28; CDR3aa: ASRSTASYGYT
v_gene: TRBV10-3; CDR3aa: AISDLTANIQY
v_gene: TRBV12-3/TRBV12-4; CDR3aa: ASSLRHVRAQY
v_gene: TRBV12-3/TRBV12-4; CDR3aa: ASSFEGVYGYT
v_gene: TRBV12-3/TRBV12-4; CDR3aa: ASSPSRGTDTQY
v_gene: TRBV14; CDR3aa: ASSQGVSTEAF
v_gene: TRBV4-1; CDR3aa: ASSRALYNEQF
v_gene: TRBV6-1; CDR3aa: ASRARFNTEAF
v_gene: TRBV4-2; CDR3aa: ASSQDTGDTEAF
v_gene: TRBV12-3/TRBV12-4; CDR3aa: ASSLPAQPQH
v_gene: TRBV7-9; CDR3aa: ASSPGGPLH
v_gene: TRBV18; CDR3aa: ASSPADGREKLF
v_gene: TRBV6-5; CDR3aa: ASSSSLGKQF